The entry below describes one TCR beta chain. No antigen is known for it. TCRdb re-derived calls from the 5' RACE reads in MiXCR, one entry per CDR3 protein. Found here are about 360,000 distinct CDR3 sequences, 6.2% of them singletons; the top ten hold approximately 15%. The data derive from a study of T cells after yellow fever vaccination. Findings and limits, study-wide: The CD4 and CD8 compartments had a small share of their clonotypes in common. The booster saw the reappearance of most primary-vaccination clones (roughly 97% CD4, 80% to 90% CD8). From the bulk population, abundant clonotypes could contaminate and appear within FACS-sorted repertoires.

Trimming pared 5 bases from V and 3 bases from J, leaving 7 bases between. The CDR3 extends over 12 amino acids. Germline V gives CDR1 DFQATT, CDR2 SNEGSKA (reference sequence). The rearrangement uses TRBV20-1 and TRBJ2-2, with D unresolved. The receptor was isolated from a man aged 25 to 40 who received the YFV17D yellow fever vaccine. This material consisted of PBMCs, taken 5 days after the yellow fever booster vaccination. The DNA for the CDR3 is TGCAGTGCTCCAGGTTACACCGGGGAGCTGTTTTTT. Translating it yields CSAPGYTGELFF.